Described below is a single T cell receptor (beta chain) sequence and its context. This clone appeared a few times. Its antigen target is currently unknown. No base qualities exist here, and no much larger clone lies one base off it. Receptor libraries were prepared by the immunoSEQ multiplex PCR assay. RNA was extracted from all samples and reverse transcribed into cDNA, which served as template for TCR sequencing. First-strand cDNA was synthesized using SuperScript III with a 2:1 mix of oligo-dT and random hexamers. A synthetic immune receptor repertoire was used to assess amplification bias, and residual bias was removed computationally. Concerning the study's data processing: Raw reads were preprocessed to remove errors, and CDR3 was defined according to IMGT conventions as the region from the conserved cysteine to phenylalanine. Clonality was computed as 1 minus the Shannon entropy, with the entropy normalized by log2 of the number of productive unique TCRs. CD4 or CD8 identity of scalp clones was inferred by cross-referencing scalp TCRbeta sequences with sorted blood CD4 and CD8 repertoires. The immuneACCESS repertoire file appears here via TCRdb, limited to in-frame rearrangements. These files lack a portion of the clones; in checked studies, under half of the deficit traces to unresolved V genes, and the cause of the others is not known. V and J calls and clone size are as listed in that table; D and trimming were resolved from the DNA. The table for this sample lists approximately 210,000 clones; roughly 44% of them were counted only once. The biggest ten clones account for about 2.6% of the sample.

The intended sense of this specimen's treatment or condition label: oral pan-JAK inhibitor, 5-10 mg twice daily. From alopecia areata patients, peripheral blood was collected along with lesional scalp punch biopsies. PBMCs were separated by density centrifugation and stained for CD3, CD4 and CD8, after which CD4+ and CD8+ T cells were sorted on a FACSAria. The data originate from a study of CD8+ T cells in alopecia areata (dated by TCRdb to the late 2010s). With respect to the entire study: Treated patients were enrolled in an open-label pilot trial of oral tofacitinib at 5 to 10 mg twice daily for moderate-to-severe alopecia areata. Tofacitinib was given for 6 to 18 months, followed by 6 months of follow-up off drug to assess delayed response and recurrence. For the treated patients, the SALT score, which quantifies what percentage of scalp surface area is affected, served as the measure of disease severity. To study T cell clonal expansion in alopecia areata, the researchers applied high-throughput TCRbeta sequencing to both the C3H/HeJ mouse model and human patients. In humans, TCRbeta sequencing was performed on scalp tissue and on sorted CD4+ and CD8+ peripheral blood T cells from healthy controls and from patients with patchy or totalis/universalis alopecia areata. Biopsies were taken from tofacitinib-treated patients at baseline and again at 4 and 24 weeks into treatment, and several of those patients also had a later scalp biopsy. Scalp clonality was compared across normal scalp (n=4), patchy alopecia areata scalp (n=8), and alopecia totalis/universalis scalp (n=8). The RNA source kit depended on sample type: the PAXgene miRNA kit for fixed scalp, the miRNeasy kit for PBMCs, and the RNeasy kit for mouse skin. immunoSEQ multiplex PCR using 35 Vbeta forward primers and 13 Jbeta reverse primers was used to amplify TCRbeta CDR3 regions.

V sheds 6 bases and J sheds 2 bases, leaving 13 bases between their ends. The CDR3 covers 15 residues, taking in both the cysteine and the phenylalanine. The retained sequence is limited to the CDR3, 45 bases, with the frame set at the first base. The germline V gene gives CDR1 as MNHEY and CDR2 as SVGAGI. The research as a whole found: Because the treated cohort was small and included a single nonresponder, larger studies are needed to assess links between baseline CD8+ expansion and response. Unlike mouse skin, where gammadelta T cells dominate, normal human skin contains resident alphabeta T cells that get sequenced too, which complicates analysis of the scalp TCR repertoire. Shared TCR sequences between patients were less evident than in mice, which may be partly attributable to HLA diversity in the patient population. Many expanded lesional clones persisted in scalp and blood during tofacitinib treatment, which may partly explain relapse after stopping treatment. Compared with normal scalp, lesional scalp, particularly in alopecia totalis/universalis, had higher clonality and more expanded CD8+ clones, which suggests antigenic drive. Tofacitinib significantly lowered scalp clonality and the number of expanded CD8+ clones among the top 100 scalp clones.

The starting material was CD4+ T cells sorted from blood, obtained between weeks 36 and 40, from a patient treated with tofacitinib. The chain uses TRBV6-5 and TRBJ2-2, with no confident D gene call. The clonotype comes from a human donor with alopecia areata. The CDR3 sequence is CASSPTLKNTGELFF. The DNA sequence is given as TGTGCCAGCAGCCCAACCTTGAAAAACACCGGGGAGCTGTTTTTT.